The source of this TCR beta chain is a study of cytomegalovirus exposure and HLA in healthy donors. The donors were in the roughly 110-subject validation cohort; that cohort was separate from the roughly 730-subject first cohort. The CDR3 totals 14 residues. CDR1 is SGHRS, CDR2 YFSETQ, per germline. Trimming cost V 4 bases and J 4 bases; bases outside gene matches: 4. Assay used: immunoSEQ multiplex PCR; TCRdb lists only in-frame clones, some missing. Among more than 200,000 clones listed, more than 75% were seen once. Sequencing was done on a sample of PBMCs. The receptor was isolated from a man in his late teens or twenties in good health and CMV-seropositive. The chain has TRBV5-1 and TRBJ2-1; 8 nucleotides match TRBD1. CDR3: CASSRGTGYNEQFF. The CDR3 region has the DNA TGCGCCAGCAGCCGTGGGACAGGTTACAATGAGCAGTTCTTC.